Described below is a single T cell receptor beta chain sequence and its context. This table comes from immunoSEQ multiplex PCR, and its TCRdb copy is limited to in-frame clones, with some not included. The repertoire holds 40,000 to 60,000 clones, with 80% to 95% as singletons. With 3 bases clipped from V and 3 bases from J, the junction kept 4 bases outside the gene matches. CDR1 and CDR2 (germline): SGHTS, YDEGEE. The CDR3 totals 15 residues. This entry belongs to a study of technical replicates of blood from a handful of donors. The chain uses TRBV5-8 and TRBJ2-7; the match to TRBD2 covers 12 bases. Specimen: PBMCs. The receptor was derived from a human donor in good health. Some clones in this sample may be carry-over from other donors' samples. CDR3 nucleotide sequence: TGTGCCAGCAGCTCCAGGACTAGCGGGGTCTACGAGCAGTACTTC. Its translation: CASSSRTSGVYEQYF. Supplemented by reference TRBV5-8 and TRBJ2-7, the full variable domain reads EAGVTQSPTHLIKTRGQQATLRCSPISGHTSVYWYQQALGLGLQFLLWYDEGEERNRGNFPPRFSGRQFPNYSSELNVNALELEDSALYLCASSSRTSGVYEQYFGPGTRLTVT.